This T cell receptor (beta chain) came from a study of CD8+ T cells in alopecia areata. Germline CDR1 is SEHNR and CDR2 is FQNEAQ (reference sequence). This CDR3 comprises 13 residues. Losses at the gene ends were 10 bases for V and 2 bases for J; bases not matched to a gene: 5. Extracted RNA was reverse transcribed, and the resulting cDNA served as sequencing template. Sequenced by immunoSEQ multiplex PCR; TCRdb stores in-frame clones only, minus some. Here the sample spans roughly 60,000 clones, roughly 45% being singletons. Sequenced: NKG2D-low CD8+ T cells sorted from blood. This chain connects TRBV7-9 to TRBJ2-7, with 10 bases fitting TRBD1. This TCR was sampled from a human donor with alopecia areata. This chain's CDR3 is CATRDRGTYEQYF. The CDR3 DNA sequence: TGTGCCACTCGGGACAGGGGCACCTACGAGCAGTACTTC.